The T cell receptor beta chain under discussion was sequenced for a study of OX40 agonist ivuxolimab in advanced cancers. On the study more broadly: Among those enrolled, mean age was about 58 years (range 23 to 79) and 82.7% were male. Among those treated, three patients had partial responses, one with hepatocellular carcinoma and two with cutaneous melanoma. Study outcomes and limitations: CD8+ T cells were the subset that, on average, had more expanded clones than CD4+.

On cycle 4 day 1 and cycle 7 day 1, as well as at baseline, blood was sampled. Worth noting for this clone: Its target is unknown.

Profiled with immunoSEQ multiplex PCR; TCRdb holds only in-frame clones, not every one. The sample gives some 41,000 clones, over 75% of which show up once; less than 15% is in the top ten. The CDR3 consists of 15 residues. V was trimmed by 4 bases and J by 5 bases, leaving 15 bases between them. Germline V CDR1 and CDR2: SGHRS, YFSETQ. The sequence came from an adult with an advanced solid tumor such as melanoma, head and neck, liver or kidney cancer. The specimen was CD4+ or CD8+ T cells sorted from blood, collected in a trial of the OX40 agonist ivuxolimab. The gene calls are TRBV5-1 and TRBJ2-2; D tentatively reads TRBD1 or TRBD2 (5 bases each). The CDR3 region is CASSLRDVGTGELFF. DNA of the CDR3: TGCGCCAGCAGCCTCCGGGACGTTGGGACCGGGGAGCTGTTTTTT. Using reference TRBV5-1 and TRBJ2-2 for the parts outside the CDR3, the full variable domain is KAGVTQTPRYLIKTRGQQVTLSCSPISGHRSVSWYQQTPGQGLQFLFEYFSETQRNKGNFPGRFSGRQFSNSRSEMNVSTLELGDSALYLCASSLRDVGTGELFFGEGSRLTVL.